This T cell receptor (beta chain) was captured by sequencing in a study of shared clonotypes between healthy human individuals. The genomic DNA of each subset was split evenly across several immunoSEQ plates. The protocol was immunoSEQ multiplex PCR, while the TCRdb copy is restricted to in-frame clones and leaves out a portion. The profile covers about 2.1 million clones, with 90% to 95% appearing a single time and under 2% taken by the ten largest. CDR1 MNHNY and CDR2 SVGAGI come from the germline V gene (reference sequence). V lost 6 bases, J lost 8 bases, and 2 bases stayed unmatched. The CDR3 has 13 amino acids. Selected positively for CCR7 and CD45RO-negative, naive CD8 cells excluded terminally differentiated effector memory CD45RA+ cells.

The sequence derives from a man between 18 and 35 years old in good health. Some clones in this sample may be carry-over from other donors' samples. This chain links TRBV6-6 with TRBJ1-4; TRBD1 aligns across 11 bases. The sample was naive CD8+ T cells from PBMCs. In nucleotides, the CDR3 is TGTGCCAGCAGAAGGACAGGGGGCGAAAAACTGTTTTTT. Translation gives CASRRTGGEKLFF.